This T cell receptor (beta chain) was found in a study of cytomegalovirus exposure and HLA in healthy donors. Notes on the study in general: Specificity for CMV antigens was confirmed in vitro for a few of the CMV-associated chains. Most TCR beta V segments were productive about 87% or about 30% of the time in an earlier analysis.

In the case of this clone: The antigen is undetermined.

It was with 60 Vbeta and 13 Jbeta primers that the PCR ran. Generated by immunoSEQ multiplex PCR, the TCRdb table keeps only in-frame clones and is missing some. This repertoire shows under 200,000 clones, roughly 79% found once; its top ten account for over 12%. The sequenced sample consisted of PBMCs. The sequence derives from a man aged 45-60 years in good health and CMV-seropositive.

In DNA form, the CDR3 reads TGCGCCAGCAGCCAAGCCCCTGAGACTTCTAATTCACCCCTCCACTTT. It encodes CASSQAPETSNSPLHF. The gene calls are TRBV4-1 and TRBJ1-6; D gene unclear. The CDR3 is 16 residues long. Germline CDR1 reads MGHRA; CDR2 reads YSYEKL. Trimming stripped 1 base from V and 6 bases from J, with 13 bases between.